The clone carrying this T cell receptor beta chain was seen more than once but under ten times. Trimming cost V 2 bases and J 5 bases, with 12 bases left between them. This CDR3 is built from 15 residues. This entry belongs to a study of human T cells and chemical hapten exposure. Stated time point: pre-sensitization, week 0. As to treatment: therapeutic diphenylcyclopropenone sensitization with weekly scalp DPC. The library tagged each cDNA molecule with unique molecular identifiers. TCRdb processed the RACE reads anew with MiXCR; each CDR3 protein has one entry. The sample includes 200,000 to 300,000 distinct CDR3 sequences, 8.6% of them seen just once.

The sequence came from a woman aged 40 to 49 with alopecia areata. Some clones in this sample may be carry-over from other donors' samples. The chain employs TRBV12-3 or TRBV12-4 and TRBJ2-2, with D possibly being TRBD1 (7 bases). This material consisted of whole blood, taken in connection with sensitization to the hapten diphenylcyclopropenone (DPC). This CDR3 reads CASSLRRGATGELFF. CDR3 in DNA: TGTGCCAGCAGTTTACGCAGGGGGGCGACCGGGGAGCTGTTTTTT.